One and the same sample provided the 22 T cell receptor beta chains below, sequenced in a study of Ad26.COV2.S vaccination and SARS-CoV-2 variants. Sequenced by immunoSEQ multiplex PCR; TCRdb stores in-frame clones only, minus some. The table records about 350,000 clones, about 90% of them present only once. Specimen: peripheral blood, collected after recovery from COVID-19. The receptor set was obtained from a human donor who had recovered from COVID-19.

This rearrangement joins TRBV6-4 to TRBJ2-3, with a tentative D call TRBD1 (6 bases). The V end was cut by 2 bases, the J end by 5 bases, with 14 bases between. The CDR3 has 15 amino acids. Germline lookup yields CDR1 MRHNA and CDR2 SNTAGT. The CDR3 region has the DNA TGTGCCAGCAGTGACACCCCCGGACAGATAGATACGCAGTATTTT. Translation gives CASSDTPGQIDTQYF.

In its sample, this clone was seen once. V gene TRBV5-6 combines with J gene TRBJ2-5; TRBD1 aligns across 11 bases. CDR3 size: 15 residues. Trimming cost V 4 bases and J 5 bases; bases outside gene matches: 7. Germline CDR1 reads SGHDT; CDR2 reads YYEEEE. CDR3 in amino acids: CASSPGQGVWETQYF. The CDR3 nucleotides read TGTGCCAGCAGCCCGGGACAGGGGGTTTGGGAGACCCAGTACTTC.

V usage is TRBV2 and J usage is TRBJ2-3; 8 bases line up with TRBD1. The CDR3 is 15 amino acids. CDR1 and CDR2 (germline): SNHLY, FYNNEI. The trim removed 6 bases at V and 3 bases at J, leaving 8 bases unmatched. The CDR3 DNA follows: TGTGCCAGCAGCCCGGGACAGGTTCGGACAGATACGCAGTATTTT. It specifies CASSPGQVRTDTQYF.

This chain uses TRBV11-3 with TRBJ2-1, with 8 nucleotides matching TRBD2. Germline V gene sequence: CDR1 SGHNT, CDR2 YENEEA. The CDR3 runs to 14 residues. V was clipped by 5 bases and J by 5 bases; unmatched bases: 5. The CDR3 loop reads CASSPGGGNNEQFF. CDR3 in DNA: TGTGCCAGCAGCCCAGGCGGGGGGAACAATGAGCAGTTCTTC.

The chain couples TRBV19 to TRBJ2-2; weak D call: TRBD2 (6 bases). The CDR3 contains 16 residues. Trimming shortened V by 4 bases and J by 5 bases, and 17 bases separated the two germline ends. The germline CDR1 and CDR2 sequences are LNHDA and SQIVND (reference sequence). The CDR3 DNA is TGTGCCAGTAGTACCTGGGACTCGAGAAGTACCGGGGAGCTGTTTTTT. It is translated as CASSTWDSRSTGELFF.

The chain combines TRBV9 with TRBJ1-2; D perhaps matches TRBD1 (5 bases). Germline CDR1 and CDR2: SGDLS and YYNGEE. The CDR3 length is 15 residues. Trimming took off 4 bases at V and 8 bases at J, with 21 bases between the two ends. CDR3 in amino acids: CASSLRSQGTEGYTF. The CDR3 DNA reads TGTGCCAGCAGCCTACGTTCGCAGGGTACAGAAGGCTACACCTTC.

About this clone: Other DNA sequences within the sample encode an identical CDR3. This chain links TRBV5-1 with TRBJ1-1; D possibly corresponds to TRBD1 (6 bases). This CDR3 has 13 residues. Per germline, CDR1 SGHRS and CDR2 YFSETQ. Trimming removed 4 bases at V and 4 bases at J, with 11 bases between. The CDR3, as DNA: TGCGCCAGCAGCCTTGGACAGTCCACTGAAGCTTTCTTT. This gives the protein CASSLGQSTEAFF.

The V call is TRBV7-2, the J call TRBJ1-2; D gene ambiguous. CDR3 length: 13 residues. Germline-derived CDR1 and CDR2 are SGHTA and FQGNSA. The germline V and J ends were trimmed by 2 bases and 0 bases, with 4 bases remaining between them. The CDR3 loop is CASSLSSNYGYTF. CDR3 coding DNA: TGTGCCAGCAGCTTATCTTCTAACTATGGCTACACCTTC.

CDR3 sequence reads: CATGDVKGMNTEAFF. CDR3 bases: TGTGCCACCGGGGACGTTAAGGGCATGAACACTGAAGCTTTCTTT. The chain links TRBV10-3 to TRBJ1-1; possibly TRBD1 for D (5 bases). Deletions cut 10 bases from V and 0 bases from J, with 18 bases between. This CDR3 is built from 15 residues. Germline V gene lookup returns CDR1 ENHRY and CDR2 SYGVKD.

On this clone itself: One junction end does not reproduce the germline sequence, and a read error may be involved. V gene TRBV6-6 combines with J gene TRBJ2-1; 7 bases agree with TRBD2. This CDR3 is built from 20 residues. The germline gives CDR1 MNHNY, CDR2 SVGAGI (reference sequence). The CDR3 reads CASSYSARGMAGDSYNEQFF. DNA of the CDR3: TGTGCCAGCAGCTACTCGGCTCGGGGCATGGCGGGGGACTCCTACAATGAGCAGTTCTTC.

The chain uses TRBV7-9 and TRBJ1-6; D is perhaps TRBD1 (5 bases). Deletions cut 1 base from V and 10 bases from J, with 11 bases between. CDR1 and CDR2 from the germline V gene are SEHNR and FQNEAQ (reference sequence). There are 14 residues in the CDR3. CDR3 sequence: CASSLVGERSPLHF. The CDR3 coding sequence is TGTGCCAGCAGCTTAGTGGGGGAGAGGTCACCCCTCCACTTT.

This clone was seen just once. V usage is TRBV19 and J usage is TRBJ1-1, with D possibly being TRBD1 (5 bases). V lost 3 bases to trimming and J lost 3 bases, with 17 bases between them. The CDR3 extends over 16 amino acids. Germline CDR1 LNHDA, CDR2 SQIVND (reference sequence). In DNA form, the CDR3 reads TGTGCCAGTAGTATGTCAGGATCGGGGCCCCACACTGAAGCTTTCTTT. This translates into CASSMSGSGPHTEAFF.

The J gene is TRBJ1-5, the V gene TRBV10-2; D gene uncertain. The CDR3 runs to 15 residues. With 4 bases removed from V and 0 bases from J, the gap between germline ends came to 10 bases. The germline V gene encodes CDR1 WSHSY and CDR2 SAAADI. DNA of the CDR3: TGCGCCAGCAGTGGCCAGTCGAGTAGCAATCAGCCCCAGCATTTT. This codes for CASSGQSSSNQPQHF.

V usage is TRBV13 and J usage is TRBJ2-5; D possibly corresponds to TRBD2 (5 bases). Germline CDR1 reads PRHDT; CDR2 reads FYEKMQ (reference sequence). The CDR3 runs 14 residues. V gave up 5 bases and J gave up 0 bases, with 10 bases separating them. DNA for the CDR3: TGTGCCAGCAGCCCCCCGGGGTACCAAGAGACCCAGTACTTC. Translation: CASSPPGYQETQYF. Full variable domain (outside the CDR3, taken from reference TRBV13 and TRBJ2-5): AAGVIQSPRHLIKEKRETATLKCYPIPRHDTVYWYQQGPGQDPQFLISFYEKMQSDKGSIPDRFSAQQFSDYHSELNMSSLELGDSALYFCASSPPGYQETQYFGPGTRLLVL.

The rearrangement links TRBV6-5 to TRBJ2-7; 7 bases line up with TRBD1. This CDR3 has 13 amino acids. Trimming at V came to 6 bases and at J to 5 bases, leaving 7 bases not matched to a gene. The V gene's germline CDR1 is MNHEY and CDR2 SVGAGI. CDR3 nucleotide sequence: TGTGCCAGCAGGACAGGGAACCGGAACGAGCAGTACTTC. This gives the protein CASRTGNRNEQYF.

V usage is TRBV4-1 and J usage is TRBJ1-1; unclear D gene. V was pared by 1 base and J by 1 base, with 10 bases between. Germline values: CDR1 MGHRA, CDR2 YSYEKL. The CDR3 is made up of 15 amino acids. As DNA, the CDR3 is TGCGCCAGCAGCCAAGTGTTCGCCTCGAACACTGAAGCTTTCTTT. Translation gives CASSQVFASNTEAFF.

The CDR3 bases are TGTGCCAGCAGCATAGCGGGAAACCAAGAGACCCAGTACTTC. It encodes CASSIAGNQETQYF. The chain is built from TRBV6-2 or TRBV6-3 and TRBJ2-5; 8 bases align to TRBD2. In germline, CDR1 is MNHEY, CDR2 SVGEGT. There are 14 residues in the CDR3. Unmatched junction bases numbered 3, after V lost 6 bases and J lost 0 bases.

This chain connects TRBV5-1 to TRBJ2-1; perhaps TRBD2 as D (6 bases). Per germline, CDR1 SGHRS and CDR2 YFSETQ. The CDR3 runs to 15 residues. Deletions cut 4 bases from V and 0 bases from J, with 11 bases between. The CDR3 region has the DNA TGCGCCAGCAGCGACGGGGACTTCTCCTACAATGAGCAGTTCTTC. Translated, it gives CASSDGDFSYNEQFF.

The chain has TRBV4-3 and TRBJ2-2, with TRBD2 identical over 9 bases. After removal of 5 bases from V and 0 bases from J, the junction contained 4 bases not matched to a gene. CDR1 LGHNA and CDR2 YSLEER come from the germline V gene. The length of the CDR3 is 16 residues. CDR3 sequence (DNA): TGCGCCAGCAGCGGCCCTAGCGGGGCGAACACCGGGGAGCTGTTTTTT. It is translated as CASSGPSGANTGELFF.

Here the CDR3 DNA reads TGTGCCAGCCAGAGTTGGGGGGCTGGTTATGACTCTGGAAACACCATATATTTT. This encodes CASQSWGAGYDSGNTIYF. The chain combines TRBV25-1 with TRBJ1-3, with D possibly being TRBD1 (6 bases). Germline assignment: CDR1 MGHDK and CDR2 SYGVNS. V was clipped by 8 bases and J by 0 bases, with 23 bases between them. This CDR3 comprises 18 residues.

This chain uses TRBV12-3 or TRBV12-4 with TRBJ2-7; D possibly corresponds to TRBD1 (5 bases). There are 12 residues in the CDR3. V gave up 5 bases and J gave up 6 bases, with 11 bases separating them. The CDR3 DNA reads as TGTGCCAGCAGTATAGGGGTTGCCGAGCAGTACTTC. Translated, it gives CASSIGVAEQYF.

The chain joins TRBV27 to TRBJ2-7; tentative D call: TRBD2 (6 bases). The germline V gene encodes CDR1 MNHEY and CDR2 SMNVEV (reference sequence). V lost 11 bases and J lost 5, with 25 bases in between. The CDR3 length is 15 residues. CDR3 region: CAAHPLGGGWDEQYF. Written as DNA, the CDR3 is TGTGCCGCACACCCTCTGGGTGGGGGGTGGGACGAGCAGTACTTC.